This TCR beta chain was identified during a study of blood T cells in healthy people across ages. Study-level results: Among long-lived donors, naive CD4+ cells were more numerous and diversity higher than in aged donors. PBMC samples, being unsorted, prevented any conclusive comparison of naive and antigen-experienced cells.

The V and J ends lost 0 bases and 0 bases respectively, with 10 bases between them. Per the germline V gene, CDR1 is DFQATT and CDR2 is SNEGSKA (reference sequence). The CDR3 is 15 residues long. Alongside a J-beta primer mix, a sample-barcoded 5' primer served in a second PCR lasting about 6 to 11 cycles. From the 5' RACE reads, TCRdb called clonotypes with MiXCR, one entry per CDR3 protein. Of about 1,500,000 distinct CDR3 sequences in the sample, 35% to 45% were seen once. As concerns this clonotype: Its matching antigen is unknown.

The TCR originated in a woman younger than 35 in good health. V and J are TRBV20-1 and TRBJ2-3; TRBD2 might be the D (5 bases). The source material was blood. CDR3 amino acids: CSARDASLSTDTQYF. CDR3 nucleotides: TGCAGTGCTAGAGACGCTAGCCTCAGCACAGATACGCAGTATTTT.